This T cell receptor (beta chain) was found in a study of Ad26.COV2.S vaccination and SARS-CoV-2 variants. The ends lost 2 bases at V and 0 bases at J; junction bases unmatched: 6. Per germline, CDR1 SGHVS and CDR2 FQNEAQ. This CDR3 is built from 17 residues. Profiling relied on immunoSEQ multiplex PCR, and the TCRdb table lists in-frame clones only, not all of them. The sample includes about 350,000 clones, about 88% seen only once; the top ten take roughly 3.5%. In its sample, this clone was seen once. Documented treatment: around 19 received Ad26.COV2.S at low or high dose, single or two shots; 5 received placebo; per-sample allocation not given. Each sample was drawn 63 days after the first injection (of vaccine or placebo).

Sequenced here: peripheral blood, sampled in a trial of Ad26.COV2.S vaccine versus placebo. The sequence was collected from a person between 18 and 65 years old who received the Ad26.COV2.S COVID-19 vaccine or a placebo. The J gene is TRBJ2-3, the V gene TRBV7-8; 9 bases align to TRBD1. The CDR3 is CASSLKIGQGSTDTQYF. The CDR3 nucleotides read TGTGCCAGCAGCTTAAAGATCGGACAGGGGAGCACAGATACGCAGTATTTT.